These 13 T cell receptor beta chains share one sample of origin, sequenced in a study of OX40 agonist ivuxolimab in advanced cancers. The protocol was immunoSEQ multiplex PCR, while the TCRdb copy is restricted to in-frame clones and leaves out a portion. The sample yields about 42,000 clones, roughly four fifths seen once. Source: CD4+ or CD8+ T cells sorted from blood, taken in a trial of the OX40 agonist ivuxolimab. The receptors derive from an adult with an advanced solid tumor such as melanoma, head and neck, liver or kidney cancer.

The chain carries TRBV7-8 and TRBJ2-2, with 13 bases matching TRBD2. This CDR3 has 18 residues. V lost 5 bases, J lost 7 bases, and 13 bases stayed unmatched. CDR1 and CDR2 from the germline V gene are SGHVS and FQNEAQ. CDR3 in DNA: TGTGCCAGCAGCCGGGGACTAGCGGGAAGGAATGGGGTCGGGGAGCTGTTTTTT. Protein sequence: CASSRGLAGRNGVGELFF.

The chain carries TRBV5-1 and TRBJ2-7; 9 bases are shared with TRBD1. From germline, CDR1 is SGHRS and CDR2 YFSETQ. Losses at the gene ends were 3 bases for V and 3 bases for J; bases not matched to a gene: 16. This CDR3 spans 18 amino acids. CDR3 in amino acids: CASSSVGGQGAPRYEQYF. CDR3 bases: TGCGCCAGCAGCTCCGTGGGGGGACAGGGAGCCCCCCGCTACGAGCAGTACTTC. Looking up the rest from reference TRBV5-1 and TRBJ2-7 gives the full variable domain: KAGVTQTPRYLIKTRGQQVTLSCSPISGHRSVSWYQQTPGQGLQFLFEYFSETQRNKGNFPGRFSGRQFSNSRSEMNVSTLELGDSALYLCASSSVGGQGAPRYEQYFGPGTRLTVT.

CDR3 amino acids: CAWSSLGTSGRPTYNEQFF. The CDR3 region has the DNA TGTGCCTGGAGTTCCCTCGGGACTAGCGGACGCCCTACCTACAATGAGCAGTTCTTC. The chain recombines TRBV30 with TRBJ2-1, with 11 bases fitting TRBD2. V lost 2 bases and J lost 2; bases outside the gene matches: 14. This CDR3 is built from 19 residues. CDR1 GTSNPN and CDR2 SVGIG come from the germline V gene (reference sequence).

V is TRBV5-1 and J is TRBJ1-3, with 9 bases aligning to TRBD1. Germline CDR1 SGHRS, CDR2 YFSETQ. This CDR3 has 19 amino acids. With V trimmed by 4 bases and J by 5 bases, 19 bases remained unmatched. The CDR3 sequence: CASSPGEETGGPLRNTIYF. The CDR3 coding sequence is TGCGCCAGCAGCCCGGGGGAAGAGACAGGGGGTCCTCTAAGAAACACCATATATTTT.

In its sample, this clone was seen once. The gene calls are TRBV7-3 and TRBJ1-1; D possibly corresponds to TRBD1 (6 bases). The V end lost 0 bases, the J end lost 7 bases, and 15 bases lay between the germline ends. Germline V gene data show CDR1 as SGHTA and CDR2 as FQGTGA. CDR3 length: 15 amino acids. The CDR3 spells CASSLTGRGEGEAFF. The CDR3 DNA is TGTGCCAGCAGCTTAACAGGCAGGGGAGAGGGTGAAGCTTTCTTT.

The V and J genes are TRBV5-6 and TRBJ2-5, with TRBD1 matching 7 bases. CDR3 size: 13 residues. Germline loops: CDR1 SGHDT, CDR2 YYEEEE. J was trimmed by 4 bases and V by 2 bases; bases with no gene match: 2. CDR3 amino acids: CASSFAGGETQYF. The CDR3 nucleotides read TGTGCCAGCAGCTTTGCAGGGGGAGAGACCCAGTACTTC.

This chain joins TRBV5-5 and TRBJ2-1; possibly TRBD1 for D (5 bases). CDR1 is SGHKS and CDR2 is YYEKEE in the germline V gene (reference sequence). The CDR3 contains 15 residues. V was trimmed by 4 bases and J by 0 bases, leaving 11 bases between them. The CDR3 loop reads CASSQGLSSYNEQFF. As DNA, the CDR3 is TGTGCCAGCAGCCAGGGTCTTAGCTCCTACAATGAGCAGTTCTTC. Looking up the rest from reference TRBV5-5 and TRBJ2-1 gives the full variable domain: DAGVTQSPTHLIKTRGQQVTLRCSPISGHKSVSWYQQVLGQGPQFIFQYYEKEERGRGNFPDRFSARQFPNYSSELNVNALLLGDSALYLCASSQGLSSYNEQFFGPGTRLTVL.

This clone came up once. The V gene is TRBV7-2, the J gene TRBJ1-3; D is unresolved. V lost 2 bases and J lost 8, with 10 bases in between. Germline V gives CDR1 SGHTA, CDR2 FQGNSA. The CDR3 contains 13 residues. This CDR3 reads CASSLTPGDTIYF. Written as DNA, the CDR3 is TGTGCCAGCAGCTTAACCCCCGGGGACACCATATATTTT.

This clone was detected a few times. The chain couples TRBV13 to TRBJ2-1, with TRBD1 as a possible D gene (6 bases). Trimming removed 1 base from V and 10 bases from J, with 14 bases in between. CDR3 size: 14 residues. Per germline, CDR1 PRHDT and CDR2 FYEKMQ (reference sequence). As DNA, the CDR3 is TGTGCCAGCAGCTTAGCAGAGGGGGTACGGGAGCAGTTCTTC. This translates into CASSLAEGVREQFF.

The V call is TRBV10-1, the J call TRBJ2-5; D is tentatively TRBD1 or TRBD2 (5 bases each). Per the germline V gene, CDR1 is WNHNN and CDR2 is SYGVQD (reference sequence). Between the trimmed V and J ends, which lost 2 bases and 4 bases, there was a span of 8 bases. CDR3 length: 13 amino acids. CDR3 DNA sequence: TGCGCCAGCAGTGAGAGGGACGTAGAGACCCAGTACTTC. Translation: CASSERDVETQYF.

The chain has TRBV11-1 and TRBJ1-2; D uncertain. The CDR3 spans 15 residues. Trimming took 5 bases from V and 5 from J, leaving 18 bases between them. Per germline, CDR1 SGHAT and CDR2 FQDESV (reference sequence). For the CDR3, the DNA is TGTGCCAGCAGCCAAAACCGGGCGCCCTTTTATGGCTACACCTTC. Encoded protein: CASSQNRAPFYGYTF.

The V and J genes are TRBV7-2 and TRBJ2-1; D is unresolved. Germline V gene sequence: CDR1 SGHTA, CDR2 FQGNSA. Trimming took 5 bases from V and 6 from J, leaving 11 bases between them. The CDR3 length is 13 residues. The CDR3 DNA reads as TGTGCCAGCAGCAGGGTCCCCCCCAATGAGCAGTTCTTC. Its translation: CASSRVPPNEQFF.

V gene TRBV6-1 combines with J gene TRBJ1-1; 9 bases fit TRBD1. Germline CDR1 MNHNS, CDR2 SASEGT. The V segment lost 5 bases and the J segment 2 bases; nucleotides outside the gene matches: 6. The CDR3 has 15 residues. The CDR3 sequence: CASSKGTGGNTEAFF. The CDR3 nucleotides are TGTGCCAGCAGTAAGGGAACAGGGGGCAACACTGAAGCTTTCTTT.